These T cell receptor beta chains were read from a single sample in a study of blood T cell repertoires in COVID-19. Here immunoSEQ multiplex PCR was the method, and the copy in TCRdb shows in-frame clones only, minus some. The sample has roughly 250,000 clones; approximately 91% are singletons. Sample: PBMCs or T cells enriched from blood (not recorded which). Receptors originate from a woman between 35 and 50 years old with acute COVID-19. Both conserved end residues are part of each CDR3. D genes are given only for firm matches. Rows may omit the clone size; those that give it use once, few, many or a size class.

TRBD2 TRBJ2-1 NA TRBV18 CASSLGLAGVGNEQFF TGTGCCAGCTCGCTGGGACTAGCGGGAGTAGGCAATGAGCAGTTCTTC
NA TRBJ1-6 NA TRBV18 CASSLFIGQQATNSPLHF TGTGCCAGCTCACTTTTTATCGGGCAACAGGCCACGAATTCACCCCTCCACTTT
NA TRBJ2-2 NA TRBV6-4 CASSSGNTGELFF TGTGCCAGCAGTAGCGGGAACACCGGGGAGCTGTTTTTT
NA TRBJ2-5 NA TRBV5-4 CASSLPGETQYF TGTGCCAGCAGCTTACCGGGGGAGACCCAGTACTTC
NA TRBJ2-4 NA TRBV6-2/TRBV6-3 CASSLPTGDKNIQYF TGTGCCAGCAGCCTACCGACCGGAGATAAAAACATTCAGTACTTC
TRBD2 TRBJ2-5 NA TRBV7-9 CASSLGLAGQETQYF TGTGCCAGCAGCTTAGGACTAGCGGGGCAAGAGACCCAGTACTTC
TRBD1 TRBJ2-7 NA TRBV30 CAWMVTGATEQYF TGTGCCTGGATGGTGACAGGGGCTACGGAGCAGTACTTC
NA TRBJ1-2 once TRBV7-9 CASSLVGVGGYTF TGTGCCAGCAGCTTAGTCGGGGTAGGAGGCTACACCTTC
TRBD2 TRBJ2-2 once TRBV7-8 CASSEGTKGTGTGELFF TGTGCCAGCAGCGAAGGGACTAAGGGTACGGGTACCGGGGAGCTGTTTTTT
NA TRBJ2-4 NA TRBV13 CASSLRGLQYF TGTGCCAGCAGCTTAAGGGGTTTACAGTACTTC
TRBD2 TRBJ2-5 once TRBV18 CASSPGGLVQTQYF TGTGCCAGCTCACCAGGCGGACTAGTACAGACCCAGTACTTC
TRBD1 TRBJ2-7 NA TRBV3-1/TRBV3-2 CASSYTGGYEQYF TGTGCCAGCAGCTACACAGGGGGCTACGAGCAGTACTTC
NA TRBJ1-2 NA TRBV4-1 CASSQDRYYGYTF TGCGCCAGCAGCCAAGATCGGTACTATGGCTACACCTTC
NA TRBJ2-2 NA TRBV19 CASSIDPPVSAGGETGELFF TGTGCCAGTAGTATAGATCCCCCCGTTAGCGCCGGAGGAGAGACCGGGGAGCTGTTTTTT
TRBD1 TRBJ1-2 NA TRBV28 CASSFSDRPFYTF TGTGCCAGCAGTTTCTCGGACAGGCCCTTCTACACCTTC
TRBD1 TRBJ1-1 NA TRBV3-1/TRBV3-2 CASSLGQGRKNTEAFF TGTGCCAGCAGCCTTGGACAGGGGCGGAAGAACACTGAAGCTTTCTTT
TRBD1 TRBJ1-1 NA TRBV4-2 CASSQTGATNTEAFF TGTGCCAGCAGCCAGACAGGGGCCACGAACACTGAAGCTTTCTTT
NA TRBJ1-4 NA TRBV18 CASSWAAGAGEKLFF TGTGCCAGCTCATGGGCGGCGGGGGCCGGGGAAAAACTGTTTTTT
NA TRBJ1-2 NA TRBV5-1 CASSLAQGGNYGYTF TGCGCCAGCAGCTTGGCTCAGGGAGGGAACTATGGCTACACCTTC
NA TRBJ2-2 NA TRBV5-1 CASSLGRQGAGELFF TGCGCCAGCAGCTTGGGACGTCAGGGTGCCGGGGAGCTGTTTTTT
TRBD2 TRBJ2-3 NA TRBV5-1 CASSLDRLSGGADTQYF TGCGCCAGCAGCTTGGATCGTTTGAGCGGGGGGGCCGATACGCAGTATTTT
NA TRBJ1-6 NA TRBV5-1 CASSLVGTSNSPLHF TGCGCCAGCAGCTTGGTGGGGACATCGAATTCACCCCTCCACTTT
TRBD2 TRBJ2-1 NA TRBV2 CASSDGGGRNEQFF TGTGCCAGCAGTGATGGGGGGGGAAGAAATGAGCAGTTCTTC
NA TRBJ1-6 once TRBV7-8 CASSLAGTLYNSPLHF TGTGCCAGCAGCTTAGCCGGGACACTCTATAATTCACCCCTCCACTTT
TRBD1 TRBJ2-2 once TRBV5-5 CASSLRQGDTGELFF TGTGCCAGCAGCTTGCGACAGGGTGACACCGGGGAGCTGTTTTTT
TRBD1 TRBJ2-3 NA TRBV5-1 CASSPTGDRTDTQYF TGCGCCAGCAGCCCGACAGGGGATCGAACAGATACGCAGTATTTT
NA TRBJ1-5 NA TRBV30 CAWAGDSNQPQHF TGTGCCTGGGCCGGGGATTCCAATCAGCCCCAGCATTTT
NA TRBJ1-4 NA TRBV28 CASRTPNNEKLFF TGTGCCAGCAGAACACCCAATAATGAAAAACTGTTTTTT
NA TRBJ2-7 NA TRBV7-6 CASSEGAAGPKNYEQYF TGTGCCAGCAGCGAGGGAGCGGCAGGTCCCAAAAACTACGAGCAGTACTTC
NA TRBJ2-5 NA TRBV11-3 CASSSYPRGDYQETQYF TGTGCCAGCAGCTCCTACCCAAGAGGGGACTACCAAGAGACCCAGTACTTC
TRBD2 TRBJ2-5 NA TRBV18 CASSLAGKYQETQYF TGTGCCAGCTCATTAGCGGGGAAATACCAAGAGACCCAGTACTTC
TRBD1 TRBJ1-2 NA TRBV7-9 CASSRDRLTNYGYTF TGTGCCAGCAGCCGGGACAGGCTGACTAACTATGGCTACACCTTC
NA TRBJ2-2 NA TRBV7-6 CASSLVKGTGELFF TGTGCCAGCAGCTTAGTCAAGGGGACCGGGGAGCTGTTTTTT
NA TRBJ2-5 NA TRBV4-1 CASSQDTGKTQYF TGCGCCAGCAGCCAAGATACAGGCAAGACCCAGTACTTC
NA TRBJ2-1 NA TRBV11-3 CASSLEVLAEQFF TGTGCCAGCAGCTTAGAAGTGCTAGCGGAGCAGTTCTTC
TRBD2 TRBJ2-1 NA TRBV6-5 CASRTRAGNEQFF TGTGCCAGCCGGACTAGGGCCGGCAATGAGCAGTTCTTC
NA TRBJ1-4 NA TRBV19 CASSTPLGVSEKLFF TGTGCCAGTAGTACCCCCCTCGGGGTGAGCGAAAAACTGTTTTTT
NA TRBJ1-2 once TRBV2 CASSESDSHGYTF TGTGCCAGCAGTGAATCGGACAGTCATGGCTACACCTTC
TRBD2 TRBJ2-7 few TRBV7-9 CASSLSRLAGEQYF TGTGCCAGCAGCCTGTCCCGACTAGCCGGCGAGCAGTACTTC
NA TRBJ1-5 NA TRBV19 CASSRGGWDQPQHF TGTGCCAGTAGTAGGGGGGGTTGGGATCAGCCCCAGCATTTT
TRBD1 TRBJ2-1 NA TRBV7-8 CASSPGGPGLF TGTGCCAGCAGCCCAGGGGGCCCCGGGCTCTTC
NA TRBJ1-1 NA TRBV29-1 CSVEGQGGWNTEAFF TGCAGCGTTGAAGGTCAGGGAGGTTGGAACACTGAAGCTTTCTTT
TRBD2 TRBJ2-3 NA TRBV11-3 CASSLGLGREDPTDTQYF TGTGCCAGCAGCTTAGGGCTTGGGCGGGAGGATCCCACAGATACGCAGTATTTT
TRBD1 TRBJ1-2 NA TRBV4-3 CASSQVTGGGYGYTF TGCGCCAGCAGCCAAGTAACAGGGGGTGGCTATGGCTACACCTTC
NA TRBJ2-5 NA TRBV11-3 CASSPRWRETQYF TGTGCCAGCAGCCCGAGGTGGAGGGAGACCCAGTACTTC
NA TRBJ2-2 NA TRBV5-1 CASSLGQRANSGELFF TGCGCCAGCAGCTTAGGTCAGCGGGCCAACTCCGGGGAGCTGTTTTTT
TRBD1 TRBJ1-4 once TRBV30 CAWRGQGATNEKLFF TGTGCCTGGAGGGGACAGGGCGCAACTAATGAAAAACTGTTTTTT
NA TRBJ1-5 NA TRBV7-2 CASSFRGTQPQHF TGTGCCAGCAGCTTCAGGGGCACTCAGCCCCAGCATTTT
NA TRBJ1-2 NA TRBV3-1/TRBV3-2 CASSQTQGLTYGYTF TGTGCCAGCAGCCAGACACAGGGTTTAACCTATGGCTACACCTTC
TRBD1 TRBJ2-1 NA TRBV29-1 CSVEVGGAGTEQFF TGCAGCGTTGAAGTAGGGGGCGCGGGTACTGAGCAGTTCTTC
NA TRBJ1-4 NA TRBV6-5 CASNNRVHNEKLFF TGTGCCAGCAACAACCGGGTTCATAATGAAAAACTGTTTTTT
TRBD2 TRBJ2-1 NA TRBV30 CAWRNGGANEQFF TGTGCCTGGAGAAACGGGGGGGCCAATGAGCAGTTCTTC
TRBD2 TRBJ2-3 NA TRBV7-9 CASSHTSGGGTDTQYF TGTGCCAGCAGCCACACCTCGGGGGGAGGGACAGATACGCAGTATTTT
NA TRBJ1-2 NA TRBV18 CASSNQGEAAYGYTF TGTGCCAGCTCAAACCAAGGGGAGGCAGCCTATGGCTACACCTTC
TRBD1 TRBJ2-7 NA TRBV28 CASSPAGTGVYEQYF TGTGCCAGCAGTCCTGCCGGGACAGGGGTTTACGAGCAGTACTTC
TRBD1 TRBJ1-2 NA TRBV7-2 CASSLKTGPNYGYTF TGTGCCAGCAGCCTGAAGACAGGGCCCAACTATGGCTACACCTTC
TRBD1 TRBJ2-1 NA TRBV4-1 CASSQGGQGADEQFF TGCGCCAGCAGCCAAGGGGGACAGGGGGCGGATGAGCAGTTCTTC
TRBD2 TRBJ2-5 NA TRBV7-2 CASSLGQRGAQETQYF TGTGCCAGCAGCTTAGGACAGCGGGGGGCGCAAGAGACCCAGTACTTC
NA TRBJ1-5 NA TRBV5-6 CASSLWGPGQRNQPQHF TGTGCCAGCAGCTTGTGGGGGCCGGGACAAAGAAATCAGCCCCAGCATTTT
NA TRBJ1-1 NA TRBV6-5 CASSYSLGGTEAFF TGTGCCAGCAGTTACTCGTTGGGGGGTACTGAAGCTTTCTTT